This T cell receptor (beta chain) comes out of a study of T cell repertoires in cytomegalovirus infection. Trimming stripped 5 bases from V and 8 bases from J, with 12 bases between. The germline gives CDR1 SQVTM, CDR2 ANQGSEA. The CDR3 runs 11 residues. TCRdb re-called the reads through MiXCR, storing one row per CDR3 protein. The sample holds around 800,000 distinct CDR3 sequences, approximately 30% seen once. A word on this clonotype: Its antigen is unidentified.

The genes are TRBV29-1 and TRBJ1-2, with D tentatively TRBD1 (5 bases). Material: cultured CD8+ T cells from PBMCs, obtained from culture after CMV antigen stimulation. The receptor comes from a human donor in good health (CMV status not recorded). Some clones in this sample may be carry-over from other donors' samples. The CDR3 sequence is CSVPGVGGYTF. DNA of the CDR3: TGCAGCGTTCCGGGGGTGGGCGGCTACACCTTC. Looking up the rest from reference TRBV29-1 and TRBJ1-2 gives the full variable domain: SAVISQKPSRDICQRGTSLTIQCQVDSQVTMMFWYRQQPGQSLTLIATANQGSEATYESGFVIDKFPISRPNLTFSTLTVSNMSPEDSSIYLCSVPGVGGYTFGSGTRLTVV.